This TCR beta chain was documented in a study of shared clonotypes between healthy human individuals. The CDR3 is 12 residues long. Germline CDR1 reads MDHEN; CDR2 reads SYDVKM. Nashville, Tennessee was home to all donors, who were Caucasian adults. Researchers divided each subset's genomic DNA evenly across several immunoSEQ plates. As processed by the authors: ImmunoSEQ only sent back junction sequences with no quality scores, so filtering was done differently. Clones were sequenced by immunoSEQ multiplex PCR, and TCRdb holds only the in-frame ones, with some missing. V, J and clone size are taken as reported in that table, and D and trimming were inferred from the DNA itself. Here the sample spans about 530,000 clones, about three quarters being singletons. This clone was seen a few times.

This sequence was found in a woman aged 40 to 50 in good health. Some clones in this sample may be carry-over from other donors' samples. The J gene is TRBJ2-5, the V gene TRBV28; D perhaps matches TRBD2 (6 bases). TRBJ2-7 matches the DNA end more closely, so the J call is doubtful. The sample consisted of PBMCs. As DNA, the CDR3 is TGTGCCAGCGGTACTAGCAGCTACGAGCAGTACTTC. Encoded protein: CASGTSSYEQYF.